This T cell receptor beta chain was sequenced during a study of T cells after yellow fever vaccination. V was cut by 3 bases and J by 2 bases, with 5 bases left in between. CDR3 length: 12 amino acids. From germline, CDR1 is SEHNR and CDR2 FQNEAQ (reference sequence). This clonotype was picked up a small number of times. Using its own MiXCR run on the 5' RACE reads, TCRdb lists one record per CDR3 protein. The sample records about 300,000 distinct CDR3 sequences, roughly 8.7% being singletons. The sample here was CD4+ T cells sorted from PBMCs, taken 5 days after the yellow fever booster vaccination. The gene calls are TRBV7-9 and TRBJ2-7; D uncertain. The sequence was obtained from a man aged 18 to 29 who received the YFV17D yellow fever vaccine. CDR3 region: CASSFDTYEQYV. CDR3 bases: TGTGCCAGCAGCTTCGATACCTACGAGCAGTACGTC.